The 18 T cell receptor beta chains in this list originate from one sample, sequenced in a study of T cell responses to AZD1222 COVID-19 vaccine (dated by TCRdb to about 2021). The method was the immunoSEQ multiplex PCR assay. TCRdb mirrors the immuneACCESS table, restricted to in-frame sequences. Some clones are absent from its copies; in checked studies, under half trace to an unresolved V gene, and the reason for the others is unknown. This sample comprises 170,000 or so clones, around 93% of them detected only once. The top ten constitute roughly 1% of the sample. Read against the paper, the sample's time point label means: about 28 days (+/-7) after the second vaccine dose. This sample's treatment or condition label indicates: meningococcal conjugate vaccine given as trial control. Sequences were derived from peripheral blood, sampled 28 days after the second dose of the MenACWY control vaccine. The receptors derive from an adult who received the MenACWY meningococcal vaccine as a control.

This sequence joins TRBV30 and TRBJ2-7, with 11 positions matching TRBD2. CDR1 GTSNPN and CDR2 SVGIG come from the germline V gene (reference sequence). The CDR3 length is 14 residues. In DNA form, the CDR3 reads TGTGCTGCAACCCTTAGCGGGGGGGTTTACGAGCAGTACTTC. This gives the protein CAATLSGGVYEQYF.

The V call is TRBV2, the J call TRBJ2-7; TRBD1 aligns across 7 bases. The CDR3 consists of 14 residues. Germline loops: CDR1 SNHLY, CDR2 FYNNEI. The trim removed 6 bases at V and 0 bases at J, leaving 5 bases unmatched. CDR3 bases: TGTGCCAGCAGGAGGGACAGCATCTCCTACGAGCAGTACTTC. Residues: CASRRDSISYEQYF.

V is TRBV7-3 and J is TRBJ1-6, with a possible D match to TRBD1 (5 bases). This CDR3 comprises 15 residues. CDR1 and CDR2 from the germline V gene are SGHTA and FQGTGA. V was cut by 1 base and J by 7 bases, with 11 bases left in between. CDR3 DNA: TGTGCCAGCAGCTTAAGCGGAGGGGACAATTCACCCCTCCACTTT. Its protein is CASSLSGGDNSPLHF.

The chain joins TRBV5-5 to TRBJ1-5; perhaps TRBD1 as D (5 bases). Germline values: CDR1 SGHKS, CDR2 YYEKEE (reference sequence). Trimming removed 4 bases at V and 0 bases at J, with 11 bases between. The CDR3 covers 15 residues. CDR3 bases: TGTGCCAGCAGCCCCGGGACTCATAGCAATCAGCCCCAGCATTTT. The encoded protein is CASSPGTHSNQPQHF.

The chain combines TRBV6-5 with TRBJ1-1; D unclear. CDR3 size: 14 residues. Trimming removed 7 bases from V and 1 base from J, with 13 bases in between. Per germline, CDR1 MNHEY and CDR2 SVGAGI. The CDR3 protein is CASNSGASNTEAFF. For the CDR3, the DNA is TGTGCCAGCAACTCCGGAGCATCGAACACTGAAGCTTTCTTT.

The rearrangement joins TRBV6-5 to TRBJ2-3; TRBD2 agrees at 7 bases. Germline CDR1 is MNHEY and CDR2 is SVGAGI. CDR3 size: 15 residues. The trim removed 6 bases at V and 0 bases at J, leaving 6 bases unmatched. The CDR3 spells CASSPRAGSTDTQYF. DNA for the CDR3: TGTGCCAGCAGCCCCCGAGCGGGGAGCACAGATACGCAGTATTTT.

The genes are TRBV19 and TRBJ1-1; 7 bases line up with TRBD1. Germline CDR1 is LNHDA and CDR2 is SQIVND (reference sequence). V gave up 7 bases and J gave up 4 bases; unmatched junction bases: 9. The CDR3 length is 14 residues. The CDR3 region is CASTREGAGTEAFF. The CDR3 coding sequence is TGTGCCAGTACCCGAGAGGGGGCCGGCACTGAAGCTTTCTTT.

The CDR3 coding sequence is TGTGCCAGCAGCCAGGCCCCTAGAGAGACCCAGTACTTC. It specifies CASSQAPRETQYF. The chain recombines TRBV5-4 with TRBJ2-5; the D is unclear. The germline gives CDR1 SGHNT, CDR2 YYREEE (reference sequence). The CDR3 extends over 13 amino acids. V was trimmed by 4 bases and J by 4 bases, leaving 11 bases between them. Looking up the rest from reference TRBV5-4 and TRBJ2-5 gives the full variable domain: ETGVTQSPTHLIKTRGQQVTLRCSSQSGHNTVSWYQQALGQGPQFIFQYYREEENGRGNFPPRFSGLQFPNYSSELNVNALELDDSALYLCASSQAPRETQYFGPGTRLLVL.

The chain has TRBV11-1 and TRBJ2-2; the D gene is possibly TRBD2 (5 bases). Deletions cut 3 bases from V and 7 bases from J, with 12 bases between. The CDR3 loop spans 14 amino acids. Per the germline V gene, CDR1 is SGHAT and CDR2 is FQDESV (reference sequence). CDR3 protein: CASSFGPGVGELFF. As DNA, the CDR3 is TGTGCCAGCAGCTTTGGCCCCGGGGTCGGGGAGCTGTTTTTT.

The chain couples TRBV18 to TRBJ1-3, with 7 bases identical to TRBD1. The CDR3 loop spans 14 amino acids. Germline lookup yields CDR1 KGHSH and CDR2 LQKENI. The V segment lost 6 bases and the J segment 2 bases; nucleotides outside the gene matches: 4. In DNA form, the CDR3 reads TGTGCCAGCTCCGAAGGGACAGCTGGAAACACCATATATTTT. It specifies CASSEGTAGNTIYF.

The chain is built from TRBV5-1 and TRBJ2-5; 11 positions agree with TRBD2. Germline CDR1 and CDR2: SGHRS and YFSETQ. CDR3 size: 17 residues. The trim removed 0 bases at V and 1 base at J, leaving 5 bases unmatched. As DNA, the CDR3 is TGCGCCAGCAGCTTGGGGTATAGCGGGGGGGCCCAAGAGACCCAGTACTTC. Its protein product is CASSLGYSGGAQETQYF.

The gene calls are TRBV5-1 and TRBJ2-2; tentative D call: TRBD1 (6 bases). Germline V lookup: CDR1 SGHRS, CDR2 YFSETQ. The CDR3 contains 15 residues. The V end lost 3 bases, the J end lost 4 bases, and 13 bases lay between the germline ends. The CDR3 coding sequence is TGCGCCAGCAGCTCGAGGACAGATTCCACCGGGGAGCTGTTTTTT. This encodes CASSSRTDSTGELFF.

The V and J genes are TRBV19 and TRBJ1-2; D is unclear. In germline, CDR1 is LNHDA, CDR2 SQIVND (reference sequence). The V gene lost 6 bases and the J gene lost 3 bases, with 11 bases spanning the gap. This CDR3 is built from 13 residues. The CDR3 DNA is TGTGCCAGTAGATCGGGGTGGGACTATGGCTACACCTTC. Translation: CASRSGWDYGYTF.

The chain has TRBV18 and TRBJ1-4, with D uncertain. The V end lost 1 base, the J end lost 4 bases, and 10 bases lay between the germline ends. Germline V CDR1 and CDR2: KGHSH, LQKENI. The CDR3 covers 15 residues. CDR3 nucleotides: TGTGCCAGCTCACCACTCCAGGCGATTAATGAAAAACTGTTTTTT. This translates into CASSPLQAINEKLFF.

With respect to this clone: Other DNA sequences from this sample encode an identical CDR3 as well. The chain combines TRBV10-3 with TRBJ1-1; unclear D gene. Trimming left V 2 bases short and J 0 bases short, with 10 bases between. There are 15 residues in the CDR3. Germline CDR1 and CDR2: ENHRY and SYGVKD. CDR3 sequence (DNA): TGTGCCATCAGTGAGAGTCAAGACTTGAACACTGAAGCTTTCTTT. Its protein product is CAISESQDLNTEAFF.

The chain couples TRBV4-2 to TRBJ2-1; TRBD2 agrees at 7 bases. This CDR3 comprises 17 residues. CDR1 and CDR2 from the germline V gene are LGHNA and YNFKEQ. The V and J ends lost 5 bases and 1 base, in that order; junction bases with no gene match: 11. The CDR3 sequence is CASSLWGGDASYNEQFF. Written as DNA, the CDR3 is TGTGCCAGCAGCTTATGGGGGGGGGATGCTTCCTACAATGAGCAGTTCTTC.

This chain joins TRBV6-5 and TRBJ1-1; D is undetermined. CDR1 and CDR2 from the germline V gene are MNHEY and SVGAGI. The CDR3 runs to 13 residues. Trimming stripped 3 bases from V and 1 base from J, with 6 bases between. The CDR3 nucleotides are TGTGCCAGCAGTTATACTTCGAACACTGAAGCTTTCTTT. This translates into CASSYTSNTEAFF.

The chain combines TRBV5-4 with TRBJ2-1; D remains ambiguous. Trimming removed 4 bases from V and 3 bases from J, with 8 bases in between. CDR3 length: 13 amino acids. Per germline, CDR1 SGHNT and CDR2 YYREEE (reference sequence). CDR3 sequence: CASSQKHYNEQFF. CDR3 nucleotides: TGTGCCAGCAGCCAAAAACACTACAATGAGCAGTTCTTC.